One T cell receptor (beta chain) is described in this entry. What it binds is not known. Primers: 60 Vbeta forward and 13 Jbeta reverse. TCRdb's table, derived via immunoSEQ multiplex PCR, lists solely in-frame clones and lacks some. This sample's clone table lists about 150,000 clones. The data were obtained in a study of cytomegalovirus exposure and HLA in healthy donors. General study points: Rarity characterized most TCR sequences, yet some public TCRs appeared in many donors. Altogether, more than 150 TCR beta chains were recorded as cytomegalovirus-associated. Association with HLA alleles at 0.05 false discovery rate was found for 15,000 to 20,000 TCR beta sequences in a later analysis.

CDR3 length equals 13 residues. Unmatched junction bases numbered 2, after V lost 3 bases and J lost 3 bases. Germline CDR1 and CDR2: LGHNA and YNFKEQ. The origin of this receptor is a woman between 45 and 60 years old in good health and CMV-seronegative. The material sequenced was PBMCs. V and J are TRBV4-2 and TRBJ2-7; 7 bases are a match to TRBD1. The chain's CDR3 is CASSHRDSYEQYF. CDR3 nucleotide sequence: TGTGCCAGCAGCCATCGGGACAGCTACGAGCAGTACTTC.